Below, one T cell receptor (beta chain) is given with its context. The data were taken from a study of radiation and T cells in renal cell carcinoma. TCRdb keeps only in-frame clones here, not all; method: immunoSEQ multiplex PCR. Counted here are about 100,000 clones, roughly 88% occurring once; the ten biggest clones make up roughly 7.6%. The ends were cut back, 4 bases at V and 3 bases at J, with 16 bases in the middle. The CDR3 has 15 amino acids. Germline loops: CDR1 SGHRS, CDR2 YFSETQ. Time point specified: blood 4 weeks post-SBRT, at nephrectomy. The treatment: 15 Gy SBRT to primary tumor, nephrectomy 4 weeks later. Nephrectomy followed 15 Gy stereotactic body radiation by 4 weeks.

This receptor was identified in a man aged 55 to 70 with renal cell carcinoma. The sample in question was blood, obtained from a patient whose treatment included radiotherapy and nephrectomy. V is TRBV5-1 and J is TRBJ1-2, with D maybe TRBD1 (5 bases). The CDR3 DNA reads TGCGCCAGCAGCCCTTTCCGGGGGGGAGACTATGGCTACACCTTC. Protein product: CASSPFRGGDYGYTF.